The TCR beta chain described here comes from a study of cytomegalovirus exposure and HLA in healthy donors. Vbeta (60) and Jbeta (13) primers were used in the PCR. Profiling relied on immunoSEQ multiplex PCR, and the TCRdb table lists in-frame clones only, not all of them. The sample consists of more than 70,000 clones, 76% of them appearing once. The CDR3 sequence is 15 residues long. CDR1 is SGHVS, CDR2 FQNEAQ, per germline. V lost 5 bases to trimming and J lost 2 bases, with 16 bases between them. This chain connects TRBV7-8 to TRBJ2-7, with a tentative D call TRBD1 (6 bases). The sample consisted of PBMCs. The receptor was isolated from a man in his thirties or forties in good health and CMV-seropositive. The DNA for the CDR3 is TGTGCCAGCAGCCCGAGCCGCGCAGGGGCCTACGAGCAGTACTTC. It encodes CASSPSRAGAYEQYF.